The 2 T cell receptor beta chains given below trace back to one sample, sequenced in a study of spatial heterogeneity in lung cancer. Time point given: blood at routine non-recurrence follow-up after resection. TCRdb reanalysed the 5' RACE reads using MiXCR and keeps one entry per CDR3 protein. This table has 43,000 or so distinct CDR3 sequences, 12% appearing once. The material was PBMCs, obtained at follow-up. These receptor sequences come from a male donor with early-stage non-small cell lung cancer.

The chain has TRBV11-2 and TRBJ1-1; a weak D match, TRBD1 (6 bases). V was cut by 5 bases and J by 1 base, with 14 bases left in between. Germline loops: CDR1 SGHAT, CDR2 FQNNGV. CDR3 size: 15 residues. CDR3 sequence reads: CASSQRSGANTEAFF. The CDR3 DNA follows: TGTGCCAGCAGCCAGAGGTCAGGGGCGAACACTGAAGCTTTCTTT. Together with reference TRBV11-2 and TRBJ1-1, the CDR3 gives the full variable domain: EAGVAQSPRYKIIEKRQSVAFWCNPISGHATLYWYQQILGQGPKLLIQFQNNGVVDDSQLPKDRFSAERLKGVDSTLKIQPAKLEDSAVYLCASSQRSGANTEAFFGQGTRLTVV.

This clonotype occurred many times. J is TRBJ2-1 and V is TRBV12-3 or TRBV12-4, with TRBD2 matching over 13 bases. The CDR3 runs 16 residues. Unmatched junction bases numbered 5, after V lost 4 bases and J lost 5 bases. CDR3 coding DNA: TGTGCCAGCAGTTCCGGGACTAGCGGGGCAAACAATGAGCAGTTCTTC. Encoded protein: CASSSGTSGANNEQFF.